These 32 T cell receptor beta chains came from one sample sequenced in a study of metastatic and nonmetastatic thyroid tumors. No patient had received any treatment before thyroid surgery. TCRdb called clones again from the PCR reads with MiXCR. There are roughly 25,000 clones in the sample; roughly an eighth occur only once, and roughly 17% lies in the top ten. Sample: blood. The source is a female donor with papillary thyroid cancer or a benign thyroid nodule (not recorded which). Some clones in this sample may be carry-over from other donors' samples.

This clone appeared many times. The chain uses TRBV24-1 and TRBJ2-1; TRBD1 agrees at 9 bases. V shed 10 bases and J 4 bases; nucleotides not matched to a gene: 22. Germline V lookup: CDR1 KGHDR, CDR2 SFDVKD. The CDR3 loop spans 19 amino acids. DNA for the CDR3: TGTGCCACGAGAGACCGGGACAGGGCCAACCAACTGGGATACAATGAGCAGTTCTTC. The encoded protein is CATRDRDRANQLGYNEQFF.

Many counts were recorded for this clone. This rearrangement joins TRBV13 to TRBJ1-6; maybe TRBD1 (5 bases). The germline CDR1 and CDR2 sequences are PRHDT and FYEKMQ (reference sequence). This CDR3 comprises 16 residues. Trimming took off 1 base at V and 7 bases at J, with 14 bases between the two ends. CDR3 sequence reads: CASSLVSGERNSPLHF. The CDR3 DNA follows: TGTGCCAGCAGCTTAGTTTCGGGGGAAAGGAATTCACCCCTCCACTTT.

This clone has at least ten counts. The gene calls are TRBV10-3 and TRBJ2-1; TRBD2 matches 14 bases. Per the germline V gene, CDR1 is ENHRY and CDR2 is SYGVKD. With 3 bases clipped from V and 0 bases from J, the junction kept 10 bases outside the gene matches. The CDR3 has 20 amino acids. The DNA for the CDR3 is TGTGCCATCAGTGATTTGGGGACTAGCGGGAGCACCCTCTCCTACAATGAGCAGTTCTTC. Translation: CAISDLGTSGSTLSYNEQFF.

This clone ranks as medium-sized. The rearrangement links TRBV12-3 or TRBV12-4 to TRBJ2-7; 9 positions agree with TRBD1. The CDR3 is 14 amino acids. J lost 3 bases, V lost 5 bases, and 5 bases had no gene match. CDR3 residues: CASSPRDRVYEQYF. The CDR3 region has the DNA TGTGCCAGCAGTCCCAGGGACAGGGTCTACGAGCAGTACTTC.

This clone has a count of ten or more. The CDR3 nucleotides read TGCAGTGCTAGAGCCCGCACATCGGGGATAATCTACGAGCAGTACTTC. Its translation: CSARARTSGIIYEQYF. The chain has TRBV20-1 and TRBJ2-7; possibly TRBD2 for D (5 bases). V lost 1 base to trimming and J lost 3 bases, with 19 bases between them. Germline-derived CDR1 and CDR2 are DFQATT and SNEGSKA (reference sequence). There are 16 residues in the CDR3.

This clone was detected many times. The chain is built from TRBV9 and TRBJ1-5; 7 bases are shared with TRBD1. The CDR3 covers 15 residues. J gave up 4 bases and V 3 bases, and 7 bases lay outside the gene matches. The germline V gene has CDR1 SGDLS and CDR2 YYNGEE. The CDR3 DNA reads TGTGCCAGCAGCGCGACAGGGTTTCGAAATCAGCCCCAGCATTTT. Its translation: CASSATGFRNQPQHF.

At least ten counts were recorded for this clone. This chain uses TRBV19 with TRBJ2-5; D call uncertain. The germline V gene has CDR1 LNHDA and CDR2 SQIVND (reference sequence). The V end was cut by 5 bases, the J end by 5 bases, with 18 bases between. The CDR3 is made up of 15 amino acids. The chain's CDR3 is CASSPPRISAETQYF. CDR3 bases: TGTGCCAGTAGTCCACCAAGAATTTCAGCTGAGACCCAGTACTTC. Supplemented by reference TRBV19 and TRBJ2-5, the full variable domain reads DGGITQSPKYLFRKEGQNVTLSCEQNLNHDAMYWYRQDPGQGLRLIYYSQIVNDFQKGDIAEGYSVSREKKESFPLTVTSAQKNPTAFYLCASSPPRISAETQYFGPGTRLLVL.

The sample holds many counts of this clone. This chain links TRBV20-1 with TRBJ1-1; possible D gene TRBD1, 6 bases. V gave up 6 bases and J gave up 0 bases, with 8 bases separating them. This CDR3 is 12 amino acids long. Germline V lookup: CDR1 DFQATT, CDR2 SNEGSKA (reference sequence). The CDR3 DNA reads as TGCAGTGCCAGACAGGTGAACACTGAAGCTTTCTTT. This translates into CSARQVNTEAFF.

This clone has just one count. A junction boundary mismatches the germline segment, possibly from a read error. The chain has TRBV4-3 and TRBJ2-5, with 7 bases matching TRBD1. CDR1 and CDR2 (germline): LGHNA, YSLEER. The CDR3 loop spans 14 amino acids. The CDR3 DNA reads as TGCGCCGGCAGCCAAGGAATTAACGACGGACAGGTTGATTTC. Its protein product is CAGSQGINDGQVDF.

A remark on this clone: This may be a read error, as it is one base from a much larger clone. V and J are TRBV10-3 and TRBJ2-7, with D tentatively TRBD1 (6 bases). The V gene's germline CDR1 is ENHRY and CDR2 SYGVKD. The CDR3 is made up of 17 amino acids. CDR3 protein: CAIIESLTGPRSYEQYF. The CDR3 nucleotides read TGTGCCATCATTGAGTCATTAACAGGGCCACGTTCCTACGAGCAGTACTTC.

The chain links TRBV27 to TRBJ2-1, with TRBD2 identical over 8 bases. Trimming cost V 4 bases and J 8 bases; bases outside gene matches: 13. The CDR3 is made up of 16 amino acids. The germline CDR1 and CDR2 sequences are MNHEY and SMNVEV (reference sequence). The CDR3: CASSSATSGARDEQFF. CDR3 sequence (DNA): TGTGCCAGCAGTTCCGCCACTAGCGGAGCCAGGGATGAGCAGTTCTTC.

There are many counts of this clone. The chain has TRBV5-4 and TRBJ2-7; 7 bases align to TRBD2. Germline CDR1 is SGHNT and CDR2 is YYREEE (reference sequence). Unmatched junction bases numbered 5, after V lost 6 bases and J lost 2 bases. The CDR3 runs to 13 residues. The DNA of the CDR3 is TGTGCCAGCAACCGGGGAGGGGCCTACGAGCAGTACTTC. It codes for CASNRGGAYEQYF. Based on the CDR3 plus reference TRBV5-4 and TRBJ2-7, the full variable domain is ETGVTQSPTHLIKTRGQQVTLRCSSQSGHNTVSWYQQALGQGPQFIFQYYREEENGRGNFPPRFSGLQFPNYSSELNVNALELDDSALYLCASNRGGAYEQYFGPGTRLTVT.

This clone was counted at least ten times. The DNA for the CDR3 is TGCGCCAGCAGCCCATCGAGCGGGAGCTCGTACAATGAGCAGTTCTTC. It specifies CASSPSSGSSYNEQFF. The chain joins TRBV5-1 to TRBJ2-1; TRBD2 aligns across 8 bases. The CDR3 length is 16 residues. Per germline, CDR1 SGHRS and CDR2 YFSETQ. J lost 4 bases, V lost 4 bases, and 10 bases had no gene match.

The rearrangement joins TRBV7-2 to TRBJ2-7; D uncertain. From germline, CDR1 is SGHTA and CDR2 FQGNSA. This CDR3 contains 13 residues. V was cut by 5 bases and J by 3 bases, with 11 bases left in between. DNA for the CDR3: TGTGCCAGCAGCCCCGGACCTTACTACGAGCAGTACTTC. Translating it yields CASSPGPYYEQYF.

This clone was seen many times. In nucleotides, the CDR3 is TGTGCCAGCAGCCAAGACACTAGCGGGAGTAGGGATGAGCAGTTCTTC. It codes for CASSQDTSGSRDEQFF. The chain recombines TRBV7-3 with TRBJ2-1, with 11 bases identical to TRBD2. The CDR3 runs 16 residues. V shed 5 bases and J 8 bases; nucleotides not matched to a gene: 11. Germline V gives CDR1 SGHTA, CDR2 FQGTGA.

Ten or more counts support this clone. V usage is TRBV4-1 and J usage is TRBJ2-3; tentatively, D is TRBD1 (6 bases). The CDR3 extends over 18 amino acids. Germline CDR1 MGHRA, CDR2 YSYEKL. V dropped 0 bases and J dropped 5 bases, with 21 bases sitting between them. This chain's CDR3 is CASSQDGVPGAKGDTQYF. The CDR3, as DNA: TGCGCCAGCAGCCAAGATGGTGTCCCAGGGGCGAAGGGAGATACGCAGTATTTT.

This clone was detected many times. The J gene is TRBJ2-7, the V gene TRBV19; 8 nucleotides agree with TRBD2. The CDR3 extends over 15 amino acids. Germline CDR1 is LNHDA and CDR2 is SQIVND (reference sequence). V gave up 6 bases and J gave up 3 bases; unmatched junction bases: 10. The CDR3 spells CASRSIAGMDYEQYF. The CDR3, as DNA: TGTGCCAGTAGATCCATAGCGGGAATGGACTACGAGCAGTACTTC.

This clone was observed many times. The sample contains more than one DNA sequence encoding this CDR3. The chain joins TRBV20-1 to TRBJ2-5; 12 bases are a match to TRBD2. The length of the CDR3 is 14 residues. The germline gives CDR1 DFQATT, CDR2 SNEGSKA (reference sequence). Unmatched junction bases numbered 4, after V lost 3 bases and J lost 5 bases. This CDR3 is CSASKLAGGETQYF. The CDR3 DNA reads as TGCAGTGCTAGTAAGCTAGCGGGAGGGGAGACCCAGTACTTC.

There are many counts of this clone. The chain uses TRBV12-5 and TRBJ1-5, with 8 positions matching TRBD1. Trimming took 1 base from V and 4 from J; bases not matched to a gene: 3. Germline V gene lookup returns CDR1 LGHNT and CDR2 FRNRAP. The CDR3 runs 15 residues. CDR3 nucleotides: TGTGCTAGTGGTTTGGCGACAGGGGAGAATCAGCCCCAGCATTTT. Residues: CASGLATGENQPQHF.

This clone was seen ten or more times. The gene calls are TRBV7-7 and TRBJ2-1; 8 bases fit TRBD2. Germline values: CDR1 SSHAT, CDR2 FNYEAQ (reference sequence). The CDR3 spans 15 residues. V shed 5 bases and J 6 bases; nucleotides not matched to a gene: 9. Here the CDR3 reads CASSRGGGSGNEQFF. The CDR3 DNA sequence: TGTGCCAGCAGCCGGGGGGGAGGCTCGGGCAATGAGCAGTTCTTC.

This clone was recorded a few times. The genes are TRBV11-2 and TRBJ2-2, with a weak D call TRBD1 (6 bases). Trimming shortened V by 1 base and J by 4 bases, and 22 bases separated the two germline ends. Per germline, CDR1 SGHAT and CDR2 FQNNGV. CDR3 length: 19 amino acids. CDR3 sequence reads: CASSLGIGRTALFTGELFF. The CDR3 region has the DNA TGTGCCAGCAGCTTAGGGATCGGTCGGACAGCCCTCTTCACCGGGGAGCTGTTTTTT.

This clone was counted many times. This chain links TRBV5-1 with TRBJ2-1; D is unresolved. From germline, CDR1 is SGHRS and CDR2 YFSETQ. The CDR3 contains 11 residues. The V and J ends lost 7 bases and 8 bases respectively, with 10 bases between them. CDR3 nucleotides: TGCGCCAGCTCGCAGGTGGATGAGCAGTTCTTC. Translating gives CASSQVDEQFF.

This clone was recorded many times. The gene calls are TRBV2 and TRBJ1-2; D ambiguous. CDR3 length: 13 amino acids. V was trimmed by 3 bases and J by 0 bases, leaving 5 bases between them. CDR1 is SNHLY, CDR2 FYNNEI, per germline. DNA for the CDR3: TGTGCCAGCAGTGAGACCTCTAACTATGGCTACACCTTC. Its protein is CASSETSNYGYTF.

This clone has a count of ten or more. The chain uses TRBV3-1 and TRBJ2-5, with 8 positions matching TRBD1. CDR3 size: 14 residues. V gave up 3 bases and J gave up 4 bases; unmatched junction bases: 4. Germline V gene data show CDR1 as LGHDT and CDR2 as YNNKEL (reference sequence). The CDR3 DNA reads TGTGCCAGCAGCCACCTCCAGGGGGCAGAGACCCAGTACTTC. Amino acid sequence: CASSHLQGAETQYF.

This clone was observed at least ten times. J is TRBJ1-1 and V is TRBV7-9, with D unclear. Germline CDR1 is SEHNR and CDR2 is FQNEAQ (reference sequence). Trimming cost V 11 bases and J 3 bases, with 7 bases left between them. The CDR3 loop spans 10 amino acids. In DNA, the CDR3 is TGTGCCGCTGGGGACACTGAAGCTTTCTTT. This gives the protein CAAGDTEAFF.

Many counts were recorded for this clone. The chain recombines TRBV15 with TRBJ2-5, with a tentative D call TRBD1 (5 bases). The length of the CDR3 is 14 residues. The ends were cut back, 2 bases at V and 4 bases at J, with 11 bases in the middle. Germline lookup yields CDR1 LNHNV and CDR2 YYDKDF (reference sequence). The CDR3 DNA sequence: TGTGCCACCAGCAGACAGGGCGTGATAGAGACCCAGTACTTC. Encoded protein: CATSRQGVIETQYF.

This clone was detected ten times or more. The rearrangement joins TRBV29-1 to TRBJ1-1; D gene uncertain. Germline lookup yields CDR1 SQVTM and CDR2 ANQGSEA. Trimming removed 3 bases from V and 7 bases from J, with 12 bases in between. The CDR3 length is 12 residues. The CDR3, as DNA: TGCAGCGTTGACAAGGGCGACATTGAAGCTTTCTTT. This gives the protein CSVDKGDIEAFF.

This clone was recorded many times. The chain carries TRBV27 and TRBJ2-7, with 8 bases aligning to TRBD2. Unmatched junction bases numbered 6, after V lost 5 bases and J lost 0 bases. CDR1 and CDR2 from the germline V gene are MNHEY and SMNVEV (reference sequence). The CDR3 covers 15 residues. CDR3 nucleotides: TGTGCCAGCAGTCTACTAGCGGCGACCTCCTACGAGCAGTACTTC. It specifies CASSLLAATSYEQYF.

This clone has at least ten counts. The rearrangement uses TRBV20-1 and TRBJ2-3; D remains unclear. The CDR3 loop spans 12 amino acids. Germline V CDR1 and CDR2: DFQATT, SNEGSKA (reference sequence). V dropped 0 bases and J dropped 4 bases, with 5 bases sitting between them. The CDR3 region is CSARDNSDTQYF. The CDR3 DNA reads TGCAGTGCTAGAGATAATTCAGATACGCAGTATTTT.

This clone came up many times. The rearrangement joins TRBV30 to TRBJ2-4; 11 bases are shared with TRBD1. The CDR3 runs 18 residues. Germline V CDR1 and CDR2: GTSNPN, SVGIG (reference sequence). Trimming removed 4 bases from V and 1 base from J; junction bases left unmatched: 12. The CDR3 is CAWTWGQGGLIAKNIQYF. The CDR3, as DNA: TGTGCCTGGACTTGGGGACAGGGGGGACTTATTGCCAAAAACATTCAGTACTTC.

To note about this clone: Germline is not matched at one junction end, which may reflect a read error. Within the sample, other DNA sequences also encode this same CDR3. Here the CDR3 DNA reads TGTGCCAGCAGCTTAGACACGAACGTGGTCGGGGAGCTGTTTTTC. The encoded protein is CASSLDTNVVGELFF. The chain links TRBV7-7 to TRBJ2-2; perhaps TRBD2 as D (5 bases). The germline V gene has CDR1 SSHAT and CDR2 FNYEAQ (reference sequence). CDR3 length equals 15 residues.

This sequence joins TRBV20-1 and TRBJ2-3, with D possibly TRBD2 on 6 matching bases. V lost 6 bases and J lost 2, with 18 bases in between. From germline, CDR1 is DFQATT and CDR2 SNEGSKA (reference sequence). The CDR3 has 15 residues. The DNA for the CDR3 is TGCAGTGCCAGTAATAGGCGGGAAATCACAGATACGCAGTATTTT. This sequence encodes CSASNRREITDTQYF.